The present T cell receptor (beta chain) was sequenced within a study of T cell changes during pregnancy in multiple sclerosis. This table comes from immunoSEQ multiplex PCR, and its TCRdb copy is limited to in-frame clones, with some not included. The data contain some 80,000 clones, 90% to 95% of them singletons. This clone was recorded once. Trimming removed 2 bases from V and 7 bases from J; junction bases left unmatched: 9. The CDR3 runs to 16 residues. Per the germline V gene, CDR1 is SGHRS and CDR2 is YFSETQ. The receptor's source is a female donor with multiple sclerosis, enrolled in a pregnancy study. V and J are TRBV5-1 and TRBJ2-1; 10 nucleotides align to TRBD2. The sample here was peripheral blood, taken in the second trimester of pregnancy. CDR3 sequence: CASSLRSGRARNEQFF. The CDR3 nucleotides are TGCGCCAGCAGCTTAAGAAGCGGGAGGGCAAGGAATGAGCAGTTCTTC. Using reference TRBV5-1 and TRBJ2-1 for the parts outside the CDR3, the full variable domain is KAGVTQTPRYLIKTRGQQVTLSCSPISGHRSVSWYQQTPGQGLQFLFEYFSETQRNKGNFPGRFSGRQFSNSRSEMNVSTLELGDSALYLCASSLRSGRARNEQFFGPGTRLTVL.